This T cell receptor (beta chain) stems from a study of blood T cell repertoires in COVID-19. The assay was immunoSEQ multiplex PCR, and TCRdb's table has in-frame clones only and misses some. The table lists approximately 100,000 clones, about 80% of them singletons. V lost 2 bases and J lost 10, with 21 bases in between. The germline V gene has CDR1 SGHAT and CDR2 FQNNGV. The CDR3 totals 16 residues. The chain uses TRBV11-2 and TRBJ2-1; perhaps TRBD2 as D (6 bases). The sample consisted of peripheral blood. This receptor was taken from a man aged 65 to 85 with acute or convalescent COVID-19. The DNA of the CDR3 is TGTGCCAGCAGCTTAACACATCATAGCGGTAGTGTGGAGCAGTTCTTC. This codes for CASSLTHHSGSVEQFF. Filled out from reference TRBV11-2 and TRBJ2-1, the complete variable domain reads EAGVAQSPRYKIIEKRQSVAFWCNPISGHATLYWYQQILGQGPKLLIQFQNNGVVDDSQLPKDRFSAERLKGVDSTLKIQPAKLEDSAVYLCASSLTHHSGSVEQFFGPGTRLTVL.